These 9 T cell receptor beta chains came from one sample sequenced in a study of blood T cells in healthy people across ages. A second roughly 6 to 12 cycle PCR used barcoded and J-beta primers. Using its own MiXCR run on the 5' RACE reads, TCRdb lists one record per CDR3 protein. The sample has more than 650,000 distinct CDR3 sequences, about 24% seen once. What was sequenced was blood. These receptors were obtained from a man aged 65 to 85 in good health.

This clonotype was seen a handful of times. The chain is built from TRBV3-1 and TRBJ2-7; D perhaps matches TRBD1 (6 bases). Trimming stripped 3 bases from V and 2 bases from J, with 8 bases between. CDR1 and CDR2 from the germline V gene are LGHDT and YNNKEL (reference sequence). There are 13 residues in the CDR3. This chain's CDR3 is CASSQTGAYEQYF. The CDR3 nucleotides read TGTGCCAGCAGCCAGACAGGAGCCTACGAGCAGTACTTC.

This clonotype was seen a few times. V usage is TRBV6-1 and J usage is TRBJ1-6; D might be TRBD1 (5 bases). The CDR3 covers 14 residues. Looked up from germline, CDR1 is MNHNS and CDR2 is SASEGT. Trimming removed 6 bases from V and 8 bases from J, with 14 bases in between. The chain's CDR3 is CASRTQGLDSPLHF. The CDR3, as DNA: TGTGCCAGCAGAACGCAGGGTCTGGATTCACCCCTCCACTTT.

The V gene is TRBV5-6, the J gene TRBJ2-7, with D hard to call. Between the trimmed V and J ends, which lost 2 bases and 5 bases, there was a span of 11 bases. Germline loops: CDR1 SGHDT, CDR2 YYEEEE. This CDR3 spans 13 amino acids. In DNA, the CDR3 is TGTGCCAGCAGCTTTCTCGGGTCCGACGAGCAGTACTTC. Its protein is CASSFLGSDEQYF.

This clonotype was seen a handful of times. The rearrangement uses TRBV12-3 or TRBV12-4 and TRBJ1-5; D remains ambiguous. The CDR3 spans 16 residues. V was trimmed by 3 bases and J by 1 base, leaving 13 bases between them. The CDR3 nucleotides are TGTGCCAGCAGTTTGGGTCGGTTCGAGAGCAATCAGCCCCAGCATTTT. The encoded protein is CASSLGRFESNQPQHF.

This clonotype was observed a few times. The rearrangement links TRBV5-6 to TRBJ1-6; no clear D. Germline V gene sequence: CDR1 SGHDT, CDR2 YYEEEE. The CDR3 covers 16 residues. The V end lost 4 bases, the J end lost 5 bases, and 16 bases lay between the germline ends. In nucleotides, the CDR3 is TGTGCCAGCAGCGCCGATGGACTAATTCATAATTCACCCCTCCACTTT. Protein: CASSADGLIHNSPLHF.

This clonotype was seen repeatedly, ten times or more. The chain combines TRBV5-1 with TRBJ2-1, with D possibly matching TRBD1 (6 bases). V lost 4 bases to trimming and J lost 2 bases, with 10 bases between them. Germline V lookup: CDR1 SGHRS, CDR2 YFSETQ. There are 14 residues in the CDR3. The CDR3 spells CASSRDNPYNEQFF. CDR3 sequence (DNA): TGCGCCAGCAGCCGGGACAACCCCTACAATGAGCAGTTCTTC.

CDR3 sequence (DNA): TGCGCCAGCAGCTTGGGATCGACGGGACGAAGGATATCAGATACGCAGTATTTT. Its protein product is CASSLGSTGRRISDTQYF. The rearrangement joins TRBV5-1 to TRBJ2-3; D may correspond to TRBD1 or TRBD2 (5 bases each). The ends were cut back, 0 bases at V and 4 bases at J, with 21 bases in the middle. There are 18 residues in the CDR3. Germline V gene lookup returns CDR1 SGHRS and CDR2 YFSETQ.

The rearrangement joins TRBV6-5 to TRBJ1-2, with D possibly being TRBD1 (5 bases). CDR3 length: 12 residues. The germline gives CDR1 MNHEY, CDR2 SVGAGI. V was cut by 5 bases and J by 7 bases, with 11 bases left in between. The CDR3 is CASSRQGRGYTF. The CDR3 coding sequence is TGTGCCAGCAGTCGTCAGGGACGTGGCTACACCTTC.

This clonotype was found a few times. The chain links TRBV12-3 or TRBV12-4 to TRBJ2-2, with 9 nucleotides matching TRBD1. This CDR3 comprises 16 residues. The J segment lost 4 bases and the V segment lost 5 bases, leaving 8 bases of the junction unmatched. The CDR3 DNA sequence: TGTGCCAGCAGTACCGGGACAGGGTTGAGCACCGGGGAGCTGTTTTTT. Translated, it gives CASSTGTGLSTGELFF.